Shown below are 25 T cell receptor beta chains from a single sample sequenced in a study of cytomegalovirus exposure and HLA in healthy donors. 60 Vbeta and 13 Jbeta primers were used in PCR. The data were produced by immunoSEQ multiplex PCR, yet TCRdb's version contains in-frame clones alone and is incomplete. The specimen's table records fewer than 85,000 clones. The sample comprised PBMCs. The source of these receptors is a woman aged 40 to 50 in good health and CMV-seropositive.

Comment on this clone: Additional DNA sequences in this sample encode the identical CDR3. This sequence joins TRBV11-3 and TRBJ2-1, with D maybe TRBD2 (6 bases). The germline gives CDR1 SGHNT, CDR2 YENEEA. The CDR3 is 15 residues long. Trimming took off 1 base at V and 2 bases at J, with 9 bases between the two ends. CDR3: CASSLVGGPYNEQFF. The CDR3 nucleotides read TGTGCCAGCAGCTTAGTGGGAGGCCCCTACAATGAGCAGTTCTTC.

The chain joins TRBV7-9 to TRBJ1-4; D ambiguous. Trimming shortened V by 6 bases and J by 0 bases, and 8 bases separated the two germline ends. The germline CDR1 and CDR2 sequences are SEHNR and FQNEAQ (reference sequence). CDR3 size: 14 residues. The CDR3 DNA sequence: TGTGCCAGCAGAACCGGGACAACTAATGAAAAACTGTTTTTT. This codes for CASRTGTTNEKLFF.

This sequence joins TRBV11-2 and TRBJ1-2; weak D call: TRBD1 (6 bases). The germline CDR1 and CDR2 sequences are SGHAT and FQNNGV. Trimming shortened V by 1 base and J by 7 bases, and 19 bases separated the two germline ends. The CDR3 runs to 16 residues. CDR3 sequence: CASSLGVIVGRGGYTF. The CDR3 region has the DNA TGTGCCAGCAGCTTAGGCGTTATTGTGGGCAGGGGTGGCTACACCTTC.

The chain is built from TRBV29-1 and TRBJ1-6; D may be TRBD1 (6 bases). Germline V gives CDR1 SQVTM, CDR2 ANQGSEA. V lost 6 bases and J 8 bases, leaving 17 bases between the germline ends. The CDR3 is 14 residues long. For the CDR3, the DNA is TGCAGCGTGAAACTACAGGGTTCCGATTCACCCCTCCACTTT. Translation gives CSVKLQGSDSPLHF.

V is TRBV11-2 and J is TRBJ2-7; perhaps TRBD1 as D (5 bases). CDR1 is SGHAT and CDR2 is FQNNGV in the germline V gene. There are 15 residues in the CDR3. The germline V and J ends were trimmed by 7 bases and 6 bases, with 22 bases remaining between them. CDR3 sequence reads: CASTPALVGLGEQYF. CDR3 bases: TGTGCCAGCACCCCCGCATTGGTGGGGCTGGGCGAGCAGTACTTC.

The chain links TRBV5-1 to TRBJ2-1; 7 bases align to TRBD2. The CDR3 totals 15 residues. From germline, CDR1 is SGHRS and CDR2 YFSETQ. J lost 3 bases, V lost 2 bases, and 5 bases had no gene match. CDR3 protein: CASSLSSGIYNEQFF. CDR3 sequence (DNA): TGCGCCAGCAGCTTATCGAGCGGGATCTACAATGAGCAGTTCTTC.

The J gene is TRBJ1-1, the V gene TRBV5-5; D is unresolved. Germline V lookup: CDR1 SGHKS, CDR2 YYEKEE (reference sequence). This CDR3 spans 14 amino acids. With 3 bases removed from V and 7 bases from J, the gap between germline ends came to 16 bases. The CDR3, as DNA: TGTGCCAGCAGCTCGGTCGAAGGAGTGAATGAAGCTTTCTTT. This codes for CASSSVEGVNEAFF.

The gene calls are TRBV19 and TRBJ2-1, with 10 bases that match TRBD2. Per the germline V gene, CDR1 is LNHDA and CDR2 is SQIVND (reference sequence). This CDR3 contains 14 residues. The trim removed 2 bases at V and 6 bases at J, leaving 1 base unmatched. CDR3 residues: CASSIRLAGNEQFF. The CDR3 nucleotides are TGTGCCAGTAGTATAAGACTAGCGGGCAATGAGCAGTTCTTC.

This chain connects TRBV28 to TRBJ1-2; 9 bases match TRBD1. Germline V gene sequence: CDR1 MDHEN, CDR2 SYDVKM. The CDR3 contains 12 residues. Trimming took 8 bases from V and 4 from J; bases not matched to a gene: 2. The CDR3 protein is CASGDRAYGYTF. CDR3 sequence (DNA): TGTGCCAGCGGGGACAGGGCCTATGGCTACACCTTC.

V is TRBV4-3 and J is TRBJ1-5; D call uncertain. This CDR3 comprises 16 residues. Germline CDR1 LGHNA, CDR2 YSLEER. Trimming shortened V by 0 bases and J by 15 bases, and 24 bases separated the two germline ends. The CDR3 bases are TGCGCCAGCAGCCAAGATCGGGGAGGTTTTGGGCTGCCGCGGCATTTT. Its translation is CASSQDRGGFGLPRHF.

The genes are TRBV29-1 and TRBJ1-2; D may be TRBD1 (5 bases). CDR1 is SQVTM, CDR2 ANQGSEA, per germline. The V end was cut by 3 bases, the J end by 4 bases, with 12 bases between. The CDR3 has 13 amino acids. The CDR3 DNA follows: TGCAGCGTTGAGCTCCAGGGAATCTATGGCTACACCTTC. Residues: CSVELQGIYGYTF.

The CDR3, as DNA: TGCGCCAGCAGCCCGAAGGAGGGGATTGGGGACTATGGCTACACCTTC. Protein product: CASSPKEGIGDYGYTF. V gene TRBV4-1 combines with J gene TRBJ1-2; perhaps TRBD1 as D (5 bases). The CDR3 runs 16 residues. Germline loops: CDR1 MGHRA, CDR2 YSYEKL. V was clipped by 4 bases and J by 3 bases, with 18 bases between them.

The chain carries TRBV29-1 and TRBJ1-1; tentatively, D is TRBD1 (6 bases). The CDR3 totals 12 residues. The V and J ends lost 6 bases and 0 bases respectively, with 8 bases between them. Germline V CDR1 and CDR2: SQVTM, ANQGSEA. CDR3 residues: CSVTGLNTEAFF. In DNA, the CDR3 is TGCAGCGTGACAGGACTGAACACTGAAGCTTTCTTT.

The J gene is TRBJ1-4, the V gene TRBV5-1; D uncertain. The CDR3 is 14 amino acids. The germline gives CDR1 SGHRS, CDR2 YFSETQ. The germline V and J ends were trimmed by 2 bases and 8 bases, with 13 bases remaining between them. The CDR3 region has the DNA TGCGCCAGCAGCTTCTCGTCGACTGTAGAAAAACTGTTTTTT. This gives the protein CASSFSSTVEKLFF.

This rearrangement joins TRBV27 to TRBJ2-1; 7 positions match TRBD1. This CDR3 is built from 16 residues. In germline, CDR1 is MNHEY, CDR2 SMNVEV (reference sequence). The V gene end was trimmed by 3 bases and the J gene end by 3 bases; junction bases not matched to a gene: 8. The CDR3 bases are TGTGCCAGCAGTTTTGCCGGGACAGCCTACTACAATGAGCAGTTCTTC. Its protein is CASSFAGTAYYNEQFF.

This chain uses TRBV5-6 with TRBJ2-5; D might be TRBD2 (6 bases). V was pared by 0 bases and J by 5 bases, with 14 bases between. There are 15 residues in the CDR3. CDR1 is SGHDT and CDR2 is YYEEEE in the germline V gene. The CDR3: CASSLVSSVGETQYF. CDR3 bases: TGTGCCAGCAGCTTGGTGTCTAGCGTTGGGGAGACCCAGTACTTC.

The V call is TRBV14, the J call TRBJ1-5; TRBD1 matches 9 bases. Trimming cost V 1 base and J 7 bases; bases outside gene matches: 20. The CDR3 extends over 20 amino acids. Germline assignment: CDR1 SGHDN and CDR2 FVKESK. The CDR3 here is CASSQGDRAIKTEVRQPQHF. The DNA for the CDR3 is TGTGCCAGCAGCCAAGGGGACAGGGCAATCAAAACTGAAGTTAGACAGCCCCAGCATTTT.

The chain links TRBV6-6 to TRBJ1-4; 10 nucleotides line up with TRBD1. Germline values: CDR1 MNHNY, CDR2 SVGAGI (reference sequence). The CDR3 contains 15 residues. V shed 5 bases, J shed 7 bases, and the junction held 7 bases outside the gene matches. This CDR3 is CASSLGQGLGEKLFF. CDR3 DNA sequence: TGTGCCAGCAGTCTGGGACAGGGGCTTGGTGAAAAACTGTTTTTT.

The CDR3, as DNA: TGTGCCAGCACCAAGGACAGGGAGAACACTGAAGCTTTCTTT. This encodes CASTKDRENTEAFF. V is TRBV6-5 and J is TRBJ1-1; 8 positions match TRBD1. In germline, CDR1 is MNHEY, CDR2 SVGAGI. The ends lost 7 bases at V and 1 base at J; junction bases unmatched: 5. The CDR3 runs to 14 residues.

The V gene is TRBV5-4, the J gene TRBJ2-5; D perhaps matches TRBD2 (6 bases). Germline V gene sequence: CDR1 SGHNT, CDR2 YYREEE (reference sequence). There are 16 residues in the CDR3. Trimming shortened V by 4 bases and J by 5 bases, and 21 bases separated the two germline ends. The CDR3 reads CASSPGAGPLWETQYF. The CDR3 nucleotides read TGTGCCAGCAGCCCGGGAGCCGGGCCCCTCTGGGAGACCCAGTACTTC.

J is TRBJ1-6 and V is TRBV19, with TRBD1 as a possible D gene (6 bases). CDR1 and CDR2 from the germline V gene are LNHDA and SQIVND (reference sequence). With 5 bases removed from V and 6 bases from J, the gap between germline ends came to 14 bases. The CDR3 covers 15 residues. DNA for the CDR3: TGTGCCAGTAGTGTACAGGGTGTCCCTAATTCACCCCTCCACTTT. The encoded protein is CASSVQGVPNSPLHF.

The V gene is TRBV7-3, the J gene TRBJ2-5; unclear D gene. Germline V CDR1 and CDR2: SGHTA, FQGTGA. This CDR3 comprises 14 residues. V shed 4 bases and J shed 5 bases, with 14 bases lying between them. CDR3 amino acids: CASSSPAAGETQYF. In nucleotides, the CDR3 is TGTGCCAGCAGCTCCCCCGCGGCTGGGGAGACCCAGTACTTC.

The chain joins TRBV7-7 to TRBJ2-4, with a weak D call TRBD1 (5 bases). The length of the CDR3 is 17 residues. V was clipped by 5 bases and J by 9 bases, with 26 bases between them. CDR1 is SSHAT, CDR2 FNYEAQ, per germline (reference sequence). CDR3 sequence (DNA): TGTGCCAGCAGCGAAGCAGGGTCTTTTCGTCTATTTTGCATTCAGTACTTC. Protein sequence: CASSEAGSFRLFCIQYF.

The CDR3 coding sequence is TGTGCCAGCAGCTCAGACAGAGGCTATGGCTACACCTTC. It yields the protein CASSSDRGYGYTF. The chain couples TRBV11-2 to TRBJ1-2; D might be TRBD1 (5 bases). Germline V gene lookup returns CDR1 SGHAT and CDR2 FQNNGV. CDR3 length: 13 residues. Trimming took off 4 bases at V and 4 bases at J, with 10 bases between the two ends.

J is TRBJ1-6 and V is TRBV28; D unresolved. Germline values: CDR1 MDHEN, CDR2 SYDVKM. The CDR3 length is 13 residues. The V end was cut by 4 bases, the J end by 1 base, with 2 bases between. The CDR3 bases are TGTGCCAGCAGTTCATCCTATAATTCACCCCTCCACTTT. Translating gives CASSSSYNSPLHF.